Listed here are 8 T cell receptor beta chains from one sample, sequenced in a study of cytomegalovirus exposure and HLA in healthy donors (TCRdb year 2017). Libraries were made using the immunoSEQ multiplex PCR assay. For the multiplex PCR, a mixture combining 60 forward primers for TCR Vbeta segments and 13 reverse primers for TCR Jbeta segments was used. What TCRdb holds here is the immuneACCESS table cut down to in-frame rearrangements. Part of the clones is not present; checked against another copy, under half of the missing clones reflect an unresolved V gene, and the others are unexplained. Within this sample are 110,000 or so clones, with about 69% of them counted one time only. Approximately 1.2% of the sample is in the top ten clones. Sequenced material: PBMCs. Source of these receptors: a man in his forties or fifties in good health and CMV-seronegative.

This rearrangement joins TRBV30 to TRBJ2-1; TRBD2 aligns across 7 bases. Trimming cost V 3 bases and J 9 bases; bases outside gene matches: 8. The CDR3 loop spans 13 amino acids. Germline V gene sequence: CDR1 GTSNPN, CDR2 SVGIG (reference sequence). This CDR3 reads CAWRPSGMGEQFF. CDR3 nucleotide sequence: TGTGCCTGGAGACCAAGCGGGATGGGTGAGCAGTTCTTC.

The J gene is TRBJ1-1, the V gene TRBV7-9; 9 nucleotides align to TRBD1. After removal of 4 bases from V and 5 bases from J, the junction contained 8 bases not matched to a gene. Germline V gene lookup returns CDR1 SEHNR and CDR2 FQNEAQ (reference sequence). This CDR3 comprises 15 residues. For the CDR3, the DNA is TGTGCCAGCAGCTCCTCAGGACAGGGGATGACTGAAGCTTTCTTT. Translating it yields CASSSSGQGMTEAFF.

The rearrangement uses TRBV9 and TRBJ2-3; 13 nucleotides align to TRBD2. The CDR3 has 15 residues. V lost 3 bases and J lost 6; bases outside the gene matches: 4. The germline V gene encodes CDR1 SGDLS and CDR2 YYNGEE. The CDR3 is CASSEGLAGVDTQYF. DNA for the CDR3: TGTGCCAGCAGCGAAGGACTAGCGGGAGTGGATACGCAGTATTTT. The entire variable domain, with the rest obtained from reference TRBV9 and TRBJ2-3, is as follows: DSGVTQTPKHLITATGQRVTLRCSPRSGDLSVYWYQQSLDQGLQFLIQYYNGEERAKGNILERFSAQQFPDLHSELNLSSLELGDSALYFCASSEGLAGVDTQYFGPGTRLTVL.

This clone was detected only once. The chain recombines TRBV7-9 with TRBJ1-2; D is perhaps TRBD1 (6 bases). Looked up from germline, CDR1 is SEHNR and CDR2 is FQNEAQ (reference sequence). This CDR3 spans 12 amino acids. Trimming pared 5 bases from V and 4 bases from J, leaving 8 bases between. CDR3 bases: TGTGCCAGCAGCCAGGACAGCTATGGCTACACCTTC. It is translated as CASSQDSYGYTF.

The rearrangement joins TRBV5-1 to TRBJ1-1; no clear D gene. Germline V gives CDR1 SGHRS, CDR2 YFSETQ. The V and J ends lost 3 bases and 0 bases respectively, with 6 bases between them. The CDR3 runs to 13 residues. CDR3 nucleotide sequence: TGCGCCAGCAGCTCCCTCCTGAACACTGAAGCTTTCTTT. Protein product: CASSSLLNTEAFF.

This chain links TRBV19 with TRBJ2-2, with D possibly being TRBD1 (6 bases). V lost 3 bases, J lost 1 base, and 12 bases lay in between. In germline, CDR1 is LNHDA, CDR2 SQIVND (reference sequence). The CDR3 spans 16 residues. The CDR3 spells CASSIRGDRNTGELFF. The CDR3 DNA is TGTGCCAGTAGTATCAGGGGCGACAGGAACACCGGGGAGCTGTTTTTT. The variable domain in full, completed from reference TRBV19 and TRBJ2-2, reads DGGITQSPKYLFRKEGQNVTLSCEQNLNHDAMYWYRQDPGQGLRLIYYSQIVNDFQKGDIAEGYSVSREKKESFPLTVTSAQKNPTAFYLCASSIRGDRNTGELFFGEGSRLTVL.

This chain uses TRBV5-1 with TRBJ2-7, with D possibly being TRBD2 (6 bases). The CDR3 consists of 15 residues. With 3 bases removed from V and 3 bases from J, the gap between germline ends came to 16 bases. Germline V gene sequence: CDR1 SGHRS, CDR2 YFSETQ. This CDR3 reads CASSWGGDLDYEQYF. CDR3 DNA sequence: TGCGCCAGCAGCTGGGGCGGGGACTTAGACTACGAGCAGTACTTC.

V gene TRBV6-5 combines with J gene TRBJ2-7, with D maybe TRBD1 (6 bases). This CDR3 has 13 residues. V lost 6 bases and J lost 0, with 9 bases in between. The germline V gene has CDR1 MNHEY and CDR2 SVGAGI. CDR3 residues: CASRTGSSYEQYF. CDR3 sequence (DNA): TGTGCCAGCAGAACAGGGTCCTCCTACGAGCAGTACTTC.